This TCR beta chain was identified in a study of cytotoxic CD8 clonotypes in ibrutinib-treated CLL. Whole-study findings and limits: Higher circulating CD8+ T-cell counts strongly accompanied higher baseline clonality, above age-matched healthy donors.

TCR beta libraries used 2 to 2.5 micrograms of genomic DNA from cryopreserved PBMCs. From germline, CDR1 is SGHAT and CDR2 FQNNGV. The CDR3 runs to 15 residues. The ends were cut back, 5 bases at V and 5 bases at J, with 19 bases in the middle. Here immunoSEQ multiplex PCR was the method, and the copy in TCRdb shows in-frame clones only, minus some. The repertoire holds approximately 350,000 clones, with under 70% as singletons. Remarks on this clone: Its antigen is not known.

This chain uses TRBV11-2 with TRBJ2-7, with a tentative D call TRBD1 (6 bases). Specimen: PBMCs, collected after 36 months of ibrutinib treatment. The clonotype originates from a human donor with chronic lymphocytic leukemia. The chain's CDR3 is CASSHLSSRGNEQYF. The CDR3 nucleotides are TGTGCCAGCAGCCATCTCTCGTCCAGGGGAAACGAGCAGTACTTC.